Listed below are T cell receptor beta chains from one sample, sequenced in a study of blood T cell repertoires in COVID-19. Sequencing was performed with immunoSEQ multiplex PCR; in TCRdb, only in-frame clones are kept and a portion is missing. The profile shows under 150,000 clones, around 78% of them singletons. What was sequenced was peripheral blood. These receptors were obtained from a woman of 80 years or more with active or convalescent COVID-19. CDR3s include the opening cysteine and the closing phenylalanine or tryptophan. The D gene is left open where the match is weak. Rows give clone size only sometimes, using once, few, many, or a class for an expanded clone.

clone_size,v_call,d_call,j_call,cdr3_aa,cdr3_nt
NA,TRBV4-2,NA,TRBJ1-1,CASSQDPGSGTEAFF,TGTGCCAGCAGCCAAGATCCAGGGTCCGGCACTGAAGCTTTCTTT
NA,TRBV11-1,NA,TRBJ2-2,CASSPLGGELFF,TGTGCCAGCAGCCCCCTCGGCGGGGAGCTGTTTTTT
few,TRBV28,NA,TRBJ1-2,CASGSAGTHANYGYTF,TGTGCCAGCGGTTCCGCCGGGACACATGCTAACTATGGCTACACCTTC
NA,TRBV4-1,NA,TRBJ2-1,CASSLGRNNEQFF,TGCGCCAGCAGCCTCGGTCGTAACAATGAGCAGTTCTTC
NA,TRBV3-1/TRBV3-2,TRBD2,TRBJ2-7,CASSPLSGGPSEQYF,TGTGCCAGCAGCCCCCTTAGCGGGGGGCCTTCCGAGCAGTACTTC
NA,TRBV2,NA,TRBJ2-7,CASSEWQAQVEQYF,TGTGCCAGCAGTGAATGGCAGGCACAAGTGGAGCAGTACTTC
NA,TRBV2,TRBD1,TRBJ1-4,CASNSGTVNEKLFF,TGTGCCAGCAACTCGGGGACAGTTAATGAAAAACTGTTTTTT
NA,TRBV5-1,NA,TRBJ1-1,CASRGRPDTEAFF,TGCGCCAGCAGGGGGAGACCCGACACTGAAGCTTTCTTT
few,TRBV5-1,NA,TRBJ2-1,CASSLQDSYNEQFF,TGCGCCAGCAGCTTACAGGACTCCTACAATGAGCAGTTCTTC
NA,TRBV4-2,NA,TRBJ1-1,CASTYKITPNTEAFF,TGTGCCAGCACCTACAAAATTACACCGAACACTGAAGCTTTCTTT
NA,TRBV2,NA,TRBJ1-2,CAIDNYGYTF,TGTGCCATAGATAACTATGGCTACACCTTC
NA,TRBV18,NA,TRBJ1-2,CASSSTGNGGYTF,TGTGCCAGCTCGTCTACAGGGAATGGTGGCTACACCTTC
NA,TRBV2,TRBD1,TRBJ1-5,CASSRDRGIGENQPQHF,TGTGCCAGCAGCCGGGACAGGGGGATCGGGGAGAATCAGCCCCAGCATTTT
few,TRBV5-1,NA,TRBJ1-4,CASSPTGGRNNEKLFF,TGCGCCAGCAGCCCTACGGGAGGCCGGAATAATGAAAAACTGTTTTTT
NA,TRBV15,TRBD1,TRBJ2-7,CATSSRQGTYEQYF,TGTGCCACCAGCAGTCGACAGGGAACCTACGAGCAGTACTTC
NA,TRBV30,NA,TRBJ1-3,CAWSPFGNTIYF,TGTGCCTGGAGTCCCTTTGGAAACACCATATATTTT
NA,TRBV6-5,TRBD2,TRBJ2-4,CASSSRGSGENIQYF,TGTGCCAGCAGTTCCCGGGGTAGCGGGGAGAACATTCAGTACTTC